These T cell receptor beta chains were read from a single sample in a study of blood T cell repertoires in COVID-19. TCRdb keeps only in-frame clones here, not all; method: immunoSEQ multiplex PCR. The table has roughly 120,000 clones, 88% seen once. What was sequenced was peripheral blood. These receptors came from a woman in her 70s who had recovered from COVID-19. Both conserved end residues are part of each CDR3. D genes are given only for firm matches. Clone sizes are given selectively: once, few, many, or a class where the clone is expanded.

>TRBJ1-5|NA|NA|TRBV6-5
CASSYSAGRGQPQHF
TGTGCCAGCAGTTACTCTGCGGGGCGCGGTCAGCCCCAGCATTTT
>TRBJ2-4|NA|TRBD1|TRBV10-3
CAISEDRGLITKNIQYF
TGTGCCATCAGTGAGGACAGGGGGCTAATAACCAAAAACATTCAGTACTTC
>TRBJ1-6|NA|NA|TRBV10-3
CAIREGGNSPLHF
TGTGCCATCAGAGAGGGGGGGAATTCACCCCTCCACTTT
>TRBJ2-6|NA|NA|TRBV28
CASTRSGANVLTF
TGTGCCAGCACCCGCTCTGGGGCCAACGTCCTGACTTTC
>TRBJ2-5|NA|NA|TRBV9
CASSPRDWRIQTQYF
TGTGCCAGCAGCCCGCGGGACTGGAGAATCCAGACCCAGTACTTC
>TRBJ2-4|NA|TRBD1|TRBV9
CASSEQGMAGGKNIQYF
TGTGCCAGCAGCGAACAAGGAATGGCAGGGGGTAAAAACATTCAGTACTTC
>TRBJ1-3|NA|NA|TRBV27
CASSHGGGRGNTIYF
TGTGCCAGCAGCCATGGCGGGGGTCGAGGAAACACCATATATTTT
>TRBJ2-3|once|NA|TRBV11-1
CASSERQTQYF
TGTGCCAGCAGCGAGAGACAAACGCAGTATTTT
>TRBJ1-2|NA|NA|TRBV30
CAWGQNYGYTF
TGTGCCTGGGGACAGAACTATGGCTACACCTTC
>TRBJ2-3|NA|NA|TRBV7-2
CASSLDRARSTDTQYF
TGTGCCAGCAGCTTAGACAGGGCCCGAAGCACAGATACGCAGTATTTT
>TRBJ2-5|NA|TRBD2|TRBV27
CASNPSGGDAETQYF
TGTGCCAGCAACCCTAGCGGGGGGGACGCGGAGACCCAGTACTTC
>TRBJ2-1|once|TRBD2|TRBV7-2
CASSRTSGIYNEQFF
TGTGCCAGCAGCAGGACTAGCGGGATCTACAATGAGCAGTTCTTC
>TRBJ1-5|NA|NA|TRBV7-9
CASSGPGGGNQPQHF
TGTGCCAGCAGCGGCCCTGGCGGGGGCAATCAGCCCCAGCATTTT
>TRBJ1-5|NA|NA|TRBV19
CASSIESSNQPQHF
TGTGCCAGTAGTATAGAAAGTAGTAATCAGCCCCAGCATTTT
>TRBJ2-3|NA|NA|TRBV4-3
CASSQGQGSVTDTQYF
TGCGCCAGCAGCCAAGGTCAGGGGTCGGTCACAGATACGCAGTATTTT
>TRBJ2-1|NA|TRBD2|TRBV5-1
CASSSGTSGRKSYNEQFF
TGCGCCAGCAGCTCCGGGACTAGCGGGAGGAAGTCCTACAATGAGCAGTTCTTC
>TRBJ1-1|NA|NA|TRBV30
CAWKEARGEAFF
TGTGCCTGGAAAGAGGCCCGGGGTGAAGCTTTCTTT
>TRBJ2-3|NA|NA|TRBV3-1/TRBV3-2
CASSQETGSHTQYF
TGTGCCAGCAGCCAAGAGACTGGCTCCCATACGCAGTATTTT
>TRBJ2-1|NA|NA|TRBV2
CASRQRTSYNEQFF
TGTGCCAGCAGGCAGCGGACCTCCTACAATGAGCAGTTCTTC
>TRBJ2-3|once|NA|TRBV7-6
CASSSPRRGVGTDTQYF
TGTGCCAGCAGCTCACCCAGACGGGGAGTCGGCACAGATACGCAGTATTTT
>TRBJ1-2|NA|TRBD1|TRBV11-2
CASSFPGQGAGYTF
TGTGCCAGCAGCTTCCCCGGACAGGGAGCTGGCTACACCTTC
>TRBJ2-3|NA|TRBD1|TRBV19
CASSPRDRHTDTQYF
TGTGCCAGTAGTCCCCGGGACAGGCACACAGATACGCAGTATTTT
>TRBJ2-2|NA|NA|TRBV4-2
CASSQDGRKGGGELFF
TGTGCCAGCAGCCAAGATGGACGTAAAGGGGGCGGGGAGCTGTTTTTT
>TRBJ2-2|NA|TRBD2|TRBV7-3
CASEYRLAGTTGELFF
TGTGCCAGCGAGTATAGACTAGCGGGGACCACCGGGGAGCTGTTTTTT
>TRBJ2-7|NA|TRBD1|TRBV24-1
CATSDAGTGMPEQYF
TGTGCCACCAGTGATGCCGGGACAGGGATGCCCGAGCAGTACTTC
>TRBJ1-2|NA|TRBD1|TRBV7-2
CASSFDRGDGYTF
TGTGCCAGCAGCTTCGACAGGGGGGATGGCTACACCTTC
>TRBJ1-4|NA|NA|TRBV3-1/TRBV3-2
CASSQGGGREKLFF
TGTGCCAGCAGCCAAGGGGGCGGTCGGGAAAAACTGTTTTTT
>TRBJ2-2|NA|NA|TRBV5-1
CASSFDTPTTGELFF
TGCGCCAGCAGCTTTGACACTCCAACAACCGGGGAGCTGTTTTTT
>TRBJ1-1|NA|NA|TRBV24-1
CATRGQSVGEAFF
TGTGCCACCAGAGGACAGAGTGTGGGTGAAGCTTTCTTT
>TRBJ1-5|once|NA|TRBV6-2/TRBV6-3
CASSSTQGYQPQHF
TGTGCCAGCAGCTCTACCCAGGGTTATCAGCCCCAGCATTTT
>TRBJ2-3|NA|NA|TRBV4-3
CASSQPAIGGTDTQYF
TGCGCCAGCAGCCAACCCGCGATAGGGGGCACAGATACGCAGTATTTT
>TRBJ2-7|few|TRBD1|TRBV2
CASRRHGTGGFEQYF
TGTGCCAGCAGAAGACACGGGACAGGAGGATTCGAGCAGTACTTC
>TRBJ2-2|NA|NA|TRBV5-1
CASSWLGATGELFF
TGCGCCAGCAGCTGGCTGGGGGCCACCGGGGAGCTGTTTTTT
>TRBJ1-3|few|NA|TRBV19
CASIDTHSGNTIYF
TGTGCCAGTATCGACACCCACTCTGGAAACACCATATATTTT
>TRBJ1-5|once|NA|TRBV6-5
CASSRLPRGQPQHF
TGTGCCAGCAGCCGTCTTCCCCGGGGTCAGCCCCAGCATTTT
>TRBJ2-1|NA|TRBD1|TRBV18
CASSPGQGPYNEQFF
TGTGCCAGCTCACCCGGACAGGGGCCTTACAATGAGCAGTTCTTC
>TRBJ2-3|once|NA|TRBV7-6
CASSLRSRGRVTDTQYF
TGTGCCAGCAGCTTAAGGTCGCGGGGGCGAGTCACAGATACGCAGTATTTT
>TRBJ2-3|NA|TRBD1|TRBV28
CASSAFGTADTQYF
TGTGCCAGCAGTGCCTTTGGGACAGCAGATACGCAGTATTTT
>TRBJ2-3|few|NA|TRBV28
CASSFRTESTDTQYF
TGTGCCAGCAGTTTCCGGACAGAAAGCACAGATACGCAGTATTTT
>TRBJ2-1|NA|TRBD2|TRBV10-2
CASTGTSGRVTYNEQFF
TGCGCCAGCACCGGGACTAGCGGGAGAGTCACCTACAATGAGCAGTTCTTC
>TRBJ2-7|NA|NA|TRBV6-1
CASSERPRFYEQYF
TGTGCCAGCAGTGAACGTCCCAGGTTCTACGAGCAGTACTTC
>TRBJ1-3|NA|TRBD1|TRBV28
CASRLQGRPSGNTIYF
TGTGCCAGCAGGCTACAGGGGCGTCCCTCTGGAAACACCATATATTTT
>TRBJ2-1|NA|TRBD2|TRBV28
CASSLGGSRNEQFF
TGTGCCAGCAGTTTAGGCGGGAGCAGGAATGAGCAGTTCTTC
>TRBJ1-1|NA|NA|TRBV27
CASSMNRKAFF
TGTGCCAGCAGCATGAACAGGAAAGCTTTCTTT
>TRBJ2-3|NA|NA|TRBV19
CASSSEFTDTQYF
TGTGCCAGTAGTAGCGAGTTCACAGATACGCAGTATTTT